This TCR beta chain is drawn from a study of monozygotic twins with cystic fibrosis. Study-wide context: Library input was approximately 2.7 micrograms of fragmented DNA, with 15 PCR cycles. Study-level findings and limits: Monozygotic CF twin pairs shared significantly more nucleotide-identical clonotypes than unrelated CF individuals did. The repertoire was suggested to be naive-dominated, clonality median roughly 0.0093. In 13 of 16 pairs, V gene usage was closest to the co-twin's.

Germline CDR1 MNHEY, CDR2 SMNVEV (reference sequence). This CDR3 is 16 amino acids long. J was trimmed by 5 bases and V by 1 base; bases with no gene match: 6. About this clone: Its target is unknown.

Sequencing was performed with immunoSEQ multiplex PCR; in TCRdb, only in-frame clones are kept and a portion is missing. The sample contains over 20,000 clones, approximately 97% of which appear only once. The TCR was taken from a girl between 10 and 17 years old with cystic fibrosis. Input material: blood. The V gene is TRBV27, the J gene TRBJ2-1; 9 positions agree with TRBD2. This CDR3 is CASSLYPSGTNNEQFF. CDR3 DNA sequence: TGTGCCAGCAGTTTATACCCTAGCGGGACCAACAATGAGCAGTTCTTC.